This T cell receptor beta chain was identified in a study of T cells in Graves' hyperthyroidism and ophthalmopathy. It was RNA transcripts that yielded the amplified TCR beta CDR3 regions. A set of HTBI primers served as the primers for a first-round RT-PCR of the TCR CDR3. Using its own MiXCR run on the multiplex PCR reads, TCRdb lists one record per CDR3 protein. The table lists hundreds of thousands of distinct CDR3 sequences, roughly 20% of them singletons. V lost 4 bases and J 5 bases, leaving 17 bases between the germline ends. Per germline, CDR1 LGHDT and CDR2 YNNKEL (reference sequence). CDR3 size: 15 residues. Study-wide results and caveats: The model made its ophthalmopathy prediction, and onset followed a median about 6.8 months later.

Uncontrolled infection, other autoimmune disease, pregnancy or lactation disqualified patients from enrolment. With regard to this clonotype: Its antigen is currently unknown.

This receptor was taken from a man aged 25 to 40 with Graves' ophthalmopathy. Sequenced material: blood. V gene TRBV3-1 combines with J gene TRBJ2-5; possibly TRBD2 for D (6 bases). Written as DNA, the CDR3 is TGTGCCAGCAGCCTAGGTTCGGGGCTAGCGGAGACCCAGTACTTC. This gives the protein CASSLGSGLAETQYF.